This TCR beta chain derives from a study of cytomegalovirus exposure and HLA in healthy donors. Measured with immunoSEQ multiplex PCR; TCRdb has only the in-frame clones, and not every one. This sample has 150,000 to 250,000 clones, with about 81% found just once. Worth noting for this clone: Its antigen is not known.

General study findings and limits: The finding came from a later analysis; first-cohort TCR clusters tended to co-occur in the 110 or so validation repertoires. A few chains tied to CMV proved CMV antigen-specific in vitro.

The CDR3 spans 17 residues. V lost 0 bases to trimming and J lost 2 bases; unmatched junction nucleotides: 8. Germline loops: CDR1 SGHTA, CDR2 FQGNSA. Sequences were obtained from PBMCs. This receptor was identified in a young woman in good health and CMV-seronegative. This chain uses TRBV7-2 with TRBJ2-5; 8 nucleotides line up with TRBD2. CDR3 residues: CASSLAPGAGGQETQYF. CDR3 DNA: TGTGCCAGCAGCTTAGCTCCGGGCGCGGGAGGACAAGAGACCCAGTACTTC.